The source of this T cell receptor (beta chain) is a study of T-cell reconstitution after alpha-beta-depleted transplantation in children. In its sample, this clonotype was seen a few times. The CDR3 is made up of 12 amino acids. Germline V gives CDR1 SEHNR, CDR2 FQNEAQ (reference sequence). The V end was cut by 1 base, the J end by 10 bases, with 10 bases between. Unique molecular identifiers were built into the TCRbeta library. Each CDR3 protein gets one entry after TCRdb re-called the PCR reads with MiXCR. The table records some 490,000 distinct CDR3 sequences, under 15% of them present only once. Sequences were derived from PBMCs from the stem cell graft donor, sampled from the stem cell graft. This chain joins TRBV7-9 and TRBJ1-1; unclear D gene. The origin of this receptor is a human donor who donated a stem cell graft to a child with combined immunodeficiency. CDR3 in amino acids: CASSLVAEGAFF. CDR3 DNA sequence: TGTGCCAGCAGCTTAGTAGCCGAGGGAGCTTTCTTT.